The source of this T cell receptor (beta chain) is a study of blood T cell repertoires in COVID-19. Study in general: COVID-19 samples from acute and convalescent phases originated in the United States, Italy and Spain.

This clone was seen only once. How the authors handled the data: Using reference gene primer amplification, nucleated cell counts were estimated. Using immunoSEQ multiplex PCR, the repertoire was profiled, and TCRdb retains in-frame clones only, with some absent. The V and J calls and clone size are taken from that table; D and trimming were inferred from the DNA. The sample gives 70,000 or so clones, about nine tenths of which show up once; over 4% is in the top ten. Germline trimming cut 5 bases from V and 2 bases from J; bases unmatched to any gene: 9. Germline V gives CDR1 SGHTA, CDR2 FQGNSA. The CDR3 runs 15 residues.

The gene calls are TRBV7-2 and TRBJ2-7; TRBD2 matches at 7 bases. Input material: peripheral blood. The TCR comes from a woman in her late teens or twenties with acute or convalescent COVID-19. The CDR3 protein is CASSPQLAAPYEQYF. The CDR3 region has the DNA TGTGCCAGCAGCCCCCAGCTAGCGGCACCCTACGAGCAGTACTTC.